This T cell receptor (beta chain) was sequenced during a study of cytomegalovirus exposure and HLA in healthy donors. CDR3 size: 15 residues. Using immunoSEQ multiplex PCR, the repertoire was profiled, and TCRdb retains in-frame clones only, with some absent. The sample has roughly 230,000 clones, 90% seen once; the top ten hold around 3.1%. The sample taken for sequencing was PBMCs. The genes are TRBV21-1 and TRBJ2-7. TRBV21-1 is a pseudogene. The source is a woman aged 25 to 45 in good health and CMV-seronegative. The CDR3 DNA sequence: TGTGCCAGCAGCAAAGAAGGCTCCGTCTCCTACGAGCAGTACTTC. Amino acids: CASSKEGSVSYEQYF.